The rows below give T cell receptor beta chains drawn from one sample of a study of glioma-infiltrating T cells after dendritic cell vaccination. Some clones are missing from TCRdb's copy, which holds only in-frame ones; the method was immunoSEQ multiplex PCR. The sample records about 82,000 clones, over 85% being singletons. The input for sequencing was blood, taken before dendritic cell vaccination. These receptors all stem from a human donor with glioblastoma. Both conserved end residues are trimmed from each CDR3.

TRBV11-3	ASSPRTLAGGPNEQF
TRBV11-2	ASSFAGTGAGDTQY
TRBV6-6	ASGGLDNSPLH
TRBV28	ASSLLMSSYNSPLH
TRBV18	ASSPPRDNTGELF
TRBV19	ASSTRAGVYEQY
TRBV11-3	ASSLPPTGNTEAF
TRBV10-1	ASRRDSGPYEQY
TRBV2	ASSERGQGADTQY
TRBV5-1	ASSLEQGGREKLF
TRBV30	AWNPSTGIVGYT
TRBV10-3	AISENRGETEAF
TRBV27	ASRDTGGNQPQH
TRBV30	AWSAKDTSTNNEQF
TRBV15	ATSRVVGELF
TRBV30	AWAPPATSENTGELF
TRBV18	ASSPPGRGSEQF
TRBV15	ATSRGSGVTNEKLF
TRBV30	AWSVTLGSYEQY
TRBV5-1	ASSLAGQNYGYT
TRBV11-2	ASSLAGGDTEAF
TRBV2	ASIRTVDTEAF
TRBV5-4	ASSLTSGKTDTQY
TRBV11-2	ASSLDPLAKNIQY
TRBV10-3	ATRGFGSYEQY
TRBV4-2	ASSQARLAEEQF
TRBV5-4	ASSVIGQGFLKETQY
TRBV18	ASSPGHFNYGYT
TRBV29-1	GTADRQETQY
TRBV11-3	ASSSAGGLTWEKLF
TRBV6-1	ASSEALQGENSNQPQH
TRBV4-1	ASSQDGTTSTDTQY
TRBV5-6	ASSLEPVPRSTQY
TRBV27	ASSTQAGQPQH
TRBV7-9	ASSGPRQDLSGNTIY
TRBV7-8	ASSVTGVGYGYT
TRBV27	ASLRQGISTDTQY
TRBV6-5	ASSYSGQGGEAF
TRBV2	ASRGTDSYEQY
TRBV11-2	ASSLASGGRETQY
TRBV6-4	ASSDSGAGEQY
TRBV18	ASSPGTGGDGYT
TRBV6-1	ASIGSGTFYYEQY
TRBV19	ASSIPWPTDTQY
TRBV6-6	ASSYGSGRYNEQF
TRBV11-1	ASSLGGGNTEAF
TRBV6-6	ANSFTTGEAF
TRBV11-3	ASSFFVAGGPDQETQY
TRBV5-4	ASSEEWDTTLDTQY
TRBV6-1	ASRGPVTNTGELF
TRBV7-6	ASSLATGNTGELF
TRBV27	ASSLFRGGYEQY
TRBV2	ASSLGPLGTGELF